The clone carrying this T cell receptor (beta chain) was counted between two and nine times. The antigen remains unidentified. This sample was taken from a study of response to subunit inactivated influenza vaccine. Study-level points and caveats: A suggestion made by the authors is that each seasonal influenza vaccination recruits few new T cells.

From the RT-PCR reads, TCRdb called clonotypes with MiXCR, one entry per CDR3 protein. The sample lists some 160,000 distinct CDR3 sequences, 9.5% to 13% occurring once. CDR3 length equals 15 residues. V was shortened by 0 bases and J by 3 bases, with 10 bases between the two germline ends. Germline CDR1 SGHRS, CDR2 YFSETQ. The TCR originated in a man aged 50 to 60 who received an inactivated influenza vaccine. The sample in question was non-naive T cells sorted from PBMCs, obtained about 40 days after vaccination. The chain recombines TRBV5-1 with TRBJ2-1, with D uncertain. CDR3 loop: CASSLAGNHYNEQFF. In DNA, the CDR3 is TGCGCCAGCAGCTTGGCGGGCAATCACTACAATGAGCAGTTCTTC.